This is a list of T cell receptor beta chains from one sample in a study of cytomegalovirus exposure and HLA in healthy donors. Only in-frame clones appear in the TCRdb table, and some are missing; sequencing was by immunoSEQ multiplex PCR. The data show around 200,000 clones, under 80% seen once. The sequenced sample was PBMCs. These receptors originate from a girl aged 2 to 10 in good health and CMV-seronegative. Both conserved end residues are part of each CDR3. The order of the fields is clone size, V gene, J gene, D gene, CDR3 protein, CDR3 DNA. D genes are given only for firm matches. The size of a clone is reported for some rows only, either as once, few or many, or as a class for expanded clones.

clone size: -
V gene: TRBV12-5
J gene: TRBJ2-5
D gene: TRBD1
CDR3 protein: CASGLGQGVEETQYF
CDR3 DNA: TGTGCTAGTGGTTTGGGACAGGGGGTGGAAGAGACCCAGTACTTC

clone size: -
V gene: TRBV27
J gene: TRBJ2-4
D gene: -
CDR3 protein: CASMEGSVQYF
CDR3 DNA: TGTGCCAGCATGGAGGGATCCGTTCAGTACTTC

clone size: -
V gene: TRBV7-9
J gene: TRBJ2-1
D gene: TRBD2
CDR3 protein: CASSPRSAGVPNEQFF
CDR3 DNA: TGTGCCAGCAGCCCCCGGTCCGCGGGAGTGCCCAATGAGCAGTTCTTC

clone size: -
V gene: TRBV6-5
J gene: TRBJ1-6
D gene: -
CDR3 protein: CAAQGQNSPLHF
CDR3 DNA: TGTGCCGCACAGGGTCAGAATTCACCCCTCCACTTT

clone size: once
V gene: TRBV7-2
J gene: TRBJ2-1
D gene: TRBD2
CDR3 protein: CASSLGGPTGGQFF
CDR3 DNA: TGTGCCAGCAGCTTAGGCGGACCGACGGGGGGGCAGTTCTTC

clone size: -
V gene: TRBV6-5
J gene: TRBJ1-1
D gene: -
CDR3 protein: CASSLGRGTEAFF
CDR3 DNA: TGTGCCAGCAGTCTCGGGCGGGGCACTGAAGCTTTCTTT

clone size: -
V gene: TRBV11-2
J gene: TRBJ2-7
D gene: TRBD1
CDR3 protein: CASSLESPRQGTYEQYF
CDR3 DNA: TGTGCCAGCAGCTTAGAATCGCCGCGACAGGGAACCTACGAGCAGTACTTC

clone size: -
V gene: TRBV13
J gene: TRBJ1-2
D gene: -
CDR3 protein: CASSSSTGMSGYTF
CDR3 DNA: TGTGCCAGCAGCTCATCGACAGGCATGAGCGGCTACACCTTC

clone size: -
V gene: TRBV29-1
J gene: TRBJ1-1
D gene: -
CDR3 protein: CSVVSRGGFMNTEAFF
CDR3 DNA: TGCAGCGTTGTCTCGCGGGGTGGCTTCATGAACACTGAAGCTTTCTTT

clone size: once
V gene: TRBV30
J gene: TRBJ2-3
D gene: TRBD2
CDR3 protein: CAWSVGWTSGHTDTQYF
CDR3 DNA: TGTGCCTGGAGTGTAGGGTGGACTAGCGGGCATACAGATACGCAGTATTTT